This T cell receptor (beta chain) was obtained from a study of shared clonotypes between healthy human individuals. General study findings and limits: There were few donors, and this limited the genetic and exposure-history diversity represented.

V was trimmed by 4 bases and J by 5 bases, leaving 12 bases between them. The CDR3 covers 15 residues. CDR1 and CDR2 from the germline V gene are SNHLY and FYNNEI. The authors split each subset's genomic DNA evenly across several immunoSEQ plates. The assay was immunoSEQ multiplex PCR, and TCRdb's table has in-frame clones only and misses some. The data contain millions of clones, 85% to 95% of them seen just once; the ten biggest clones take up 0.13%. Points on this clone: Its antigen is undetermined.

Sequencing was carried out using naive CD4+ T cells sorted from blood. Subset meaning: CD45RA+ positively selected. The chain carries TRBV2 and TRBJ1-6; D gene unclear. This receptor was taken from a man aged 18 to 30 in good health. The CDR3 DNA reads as TGTGCCAGCAGTGCCAGCCTTAGGGATAATTCACCCCTCCACTTT. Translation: CASSASLRDNSPLHF.